Presented here are 5 T cell receptor beta chains from one specimen sequenced in a study of T cell responses to AZD1222 COVID-19 vaccine. Here immunoSEQ multiplex PCR was the method, and the copy in TCRdb shows in-frame clones only, minus some. This table holds 170,000 or so clones, 90% found once. The sample was peripheral blood, taken on day 0 of AZD1222 vaccination. These receptors were taken from an adult in good health.

The gene calls are TRBV28 and TRBJ1-5, with D unclear. The V gene's germline CDR1 is MDHEN and CDR2 SYDVKM. Trimming took 6 bases from V and 0 from J, leaving 9 bases between them. This CDR3 has 14 amino acids. The CDR3 sequence is CASSLTYSNQPQHF. The CDR3, as DNA: TGTGCCAGCAGCCTCACCTATAGCAATCAGCCCCAGCATTTT.

The chain links TRBV9 to TRBJ1-1, with D possibly TRBD1 on 5 matching bases. Germline values: CDR1 SGDLS, CDR2 YYNGEE. CDR3 size: 14 residues. Trimming took 0 bases from V and 4 from J, leaving 10 bases between them. For the CDR3, the DNA is TGTGCCAGCAGCGTAGGAGTAGGGGCCACTGAAGCTTTCTTT. This sequence encodes CASSVGVGATEAFF.

V gene TRBV28 combines with J gene TRBJ1-1; D unresolved. V lost 6 bases and J 0 bases, leaving 11 bases between the germline ends. Germline loops: CDR1 MDHEN, CDR2 SYDVKM. The CDR3 extends over 14 amino acids. DNA of the CDR3: TGTGCCAGCAGCACCAGCTCCTTGAACACTGAAGCTTTCTTT. Translating it yields CASSTSSLNTEAFF.

This chain links TRBV11-1 with TRBJ1-6; 7 nucleotides line up with TRBD1. This CDR3 has 14 residues. The germline V gene encodes CDR1 SGHAT and CDR2 FQDESV (reference sequence). Trimming at V came to 4 bases and at J to 4 bases, leaving 1 base not matched to a gene. In nucleotides, the CDR3 is TGTGCCAGCAGCTCACAGGGGTATAATTCACCCCTCCACTTT. Amino acid sequence: CASSSQGYNSPLHF.

This rearrangement joins TRBV3-1 (or the pseudogene TRBV3-2) to TRBJ2-3; the D gene is possibly TRBD1 (5 bases). Trimming stripped 8 bases from V and 0 bases from J, with 12 bases between. The CDR3 has 14 residues. In germline, CDR1 is LGHDT, CDR2 YNNKEL (reference sequence). The CDR3 here is CASSKGYSTDTQYF. The CDR3 DNA is TGTGCCAGCTCGAAGGGGTACAGCACAGATACGCAGTATTTT.